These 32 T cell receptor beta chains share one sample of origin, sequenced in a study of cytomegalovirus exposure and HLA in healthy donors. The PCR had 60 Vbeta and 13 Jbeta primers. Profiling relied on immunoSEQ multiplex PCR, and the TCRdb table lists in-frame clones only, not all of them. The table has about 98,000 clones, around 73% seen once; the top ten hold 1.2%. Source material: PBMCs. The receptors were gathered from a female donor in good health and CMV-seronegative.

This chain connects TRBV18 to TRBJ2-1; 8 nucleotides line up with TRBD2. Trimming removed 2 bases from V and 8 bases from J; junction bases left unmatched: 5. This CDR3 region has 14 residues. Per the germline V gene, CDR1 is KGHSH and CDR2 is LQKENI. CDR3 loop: CASSPAGGGYEQFF. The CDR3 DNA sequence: TGTGCCAGCTCACCAGCGGGAGGAGGGTATGAGCAGTTCTTC.

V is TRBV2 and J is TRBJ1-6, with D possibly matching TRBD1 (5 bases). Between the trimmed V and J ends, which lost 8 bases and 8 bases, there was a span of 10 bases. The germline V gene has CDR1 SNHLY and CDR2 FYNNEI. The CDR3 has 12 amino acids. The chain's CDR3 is CASERGYSPLHF. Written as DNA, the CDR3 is TGTGCCAGCGAACGGGGGTATTCACCCCTCCACTTT.

CDR3 in amino acids: CASSSTRERSYEQYF. Here the CDR3 DNA reads TGTGCCAGCAGCTCTACTAGGGAAAGAAGCTACGAGCAGTACTTC. The chain has TRBV13 and TRBJ2-7, with D possibly TRBD2 on 5 matching bases. CDR3 length: 15 amino acids. Germline V lookup: CDR1 PRHDT, CDR2 FYEKMQ (reference sequence). V was pared by 4 bases and J by 3 bases, with 16 bases between. The full variable domain, in which reference TRBV13 and TRBJ2-7 provide the parts outside the CDR3, is AAGVIQSPRHLIKEKRETATLKCYPIPRHDTVYWYQQGPGQDPQFLISFYEKMQSDKGSIPDRFSAQQFSDYHSELNMSSLELGDSALYFCASSSTRERSYEQYFGPGTRLTVT.

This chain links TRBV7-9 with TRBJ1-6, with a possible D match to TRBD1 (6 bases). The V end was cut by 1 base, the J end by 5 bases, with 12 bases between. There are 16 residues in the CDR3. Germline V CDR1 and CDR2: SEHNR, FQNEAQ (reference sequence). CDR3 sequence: CASSLGWAGDNSPLHF. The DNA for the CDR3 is TGTGCCAGCAGCTTAGGATGGGCAGGGGATAATTCACCCCTCCACTTT. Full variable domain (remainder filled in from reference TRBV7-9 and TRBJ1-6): DTGVSQNPRHKITKRGQNVTFRCDPISEHNRLYWYRQTLGQGPEFLTYFQNEAQLEKSRLLSDRFSAERPKGSFSTLEIQRTEQGDSAMYLCASSLGWAGDNSPLHFGNGTRLTVT.

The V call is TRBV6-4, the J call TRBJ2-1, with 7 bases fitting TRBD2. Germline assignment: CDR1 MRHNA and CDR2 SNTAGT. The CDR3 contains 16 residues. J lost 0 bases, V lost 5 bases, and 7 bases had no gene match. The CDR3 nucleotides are TGTGCCAGCAGTCATCTAGCGGAGGGCTCCTACAATGAGCAGTTCTTC. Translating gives CASSHLAEGSYNEQFF.

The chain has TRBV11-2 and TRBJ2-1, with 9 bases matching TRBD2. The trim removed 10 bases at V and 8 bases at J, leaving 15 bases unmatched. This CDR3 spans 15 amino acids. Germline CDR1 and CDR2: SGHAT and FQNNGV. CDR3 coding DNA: TGTGCCACCGCACCCGGCGCTAGCGGGATTGATGAGCAGTTCTTC. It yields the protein CATAPGASGIDEQFF.

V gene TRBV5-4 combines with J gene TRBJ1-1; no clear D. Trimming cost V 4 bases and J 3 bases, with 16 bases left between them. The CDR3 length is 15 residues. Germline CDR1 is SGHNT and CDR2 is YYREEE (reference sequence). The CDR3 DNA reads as TGTGCCAGCAGCACTCTACCCAGGAGGGACACTGAAGCTTTCTTT. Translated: CASSTLPRRDTEAFF.

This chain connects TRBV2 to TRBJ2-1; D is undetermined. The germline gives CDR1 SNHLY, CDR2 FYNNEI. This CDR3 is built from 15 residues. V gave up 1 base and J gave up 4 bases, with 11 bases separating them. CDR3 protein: CASSEGVRSYNEQFF. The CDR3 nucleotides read TGTGCCAGCAGTGAAGGGGTCAGGTCTTACAATGAGCAGTTCTTC.

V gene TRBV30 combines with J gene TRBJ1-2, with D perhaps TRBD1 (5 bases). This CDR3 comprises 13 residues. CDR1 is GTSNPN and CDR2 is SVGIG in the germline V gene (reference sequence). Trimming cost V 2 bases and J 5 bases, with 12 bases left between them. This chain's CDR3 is CAWSISTAYGYTF. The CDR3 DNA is TGTGCCTGGAGTATATCGACAGCGTATGGCTACACCTTC. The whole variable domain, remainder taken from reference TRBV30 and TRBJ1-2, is SQTIHQWPATLVQPVGSPLSLECTVEGTSNPNLYWYRQAAGRGLQLLFYSVGIGQISSEVPQNLSASRPQDRQFILSSKKLLLSDSGFYLCAWSISTAYGYTFGSGTRLTVV.

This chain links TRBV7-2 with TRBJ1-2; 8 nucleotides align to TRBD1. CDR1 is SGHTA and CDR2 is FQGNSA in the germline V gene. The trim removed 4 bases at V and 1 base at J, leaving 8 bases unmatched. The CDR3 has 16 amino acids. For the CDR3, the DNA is TGTGCCAGCAGCTCGGTGACAGGGGTTCATAACTATGGCTACACCTTC. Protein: CASSSVTGVHNYGYTF.

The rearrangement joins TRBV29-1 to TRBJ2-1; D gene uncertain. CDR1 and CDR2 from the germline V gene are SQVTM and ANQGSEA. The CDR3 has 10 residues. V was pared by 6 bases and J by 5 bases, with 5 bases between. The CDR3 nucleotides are TGCAGCGTAGCCCACAATGAGCAGTTCTTC. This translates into CSVAHNEQFF.

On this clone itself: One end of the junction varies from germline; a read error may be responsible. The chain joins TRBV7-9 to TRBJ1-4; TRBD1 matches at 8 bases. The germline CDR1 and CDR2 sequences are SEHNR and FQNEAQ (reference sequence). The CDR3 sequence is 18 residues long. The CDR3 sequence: CSSSLAPPGQVNNEKLFF. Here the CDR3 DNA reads TGTTCCAGCAGCTTAGCGCCTCCGGGACAGGTGAATAATGAAAAACTGTTTTTT.

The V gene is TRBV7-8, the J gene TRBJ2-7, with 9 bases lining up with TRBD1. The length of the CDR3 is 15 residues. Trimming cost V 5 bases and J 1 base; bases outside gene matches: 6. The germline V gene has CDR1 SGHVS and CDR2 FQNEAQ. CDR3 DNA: TGTGCCAGCAGCACCACAGGGGGCATGTCCTACGAGCAGTACTTC. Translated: CASSTTGGMSYEQYF.

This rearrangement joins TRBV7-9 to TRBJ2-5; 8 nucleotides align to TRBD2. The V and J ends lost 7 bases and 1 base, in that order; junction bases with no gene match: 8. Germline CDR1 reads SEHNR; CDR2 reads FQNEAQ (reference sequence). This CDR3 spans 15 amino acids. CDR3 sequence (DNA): TGTGCCAGCAACCAATTCGGGGGGGCCCAAGAGACCCAGTACTTC. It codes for CASNQFGGAQETQYF.

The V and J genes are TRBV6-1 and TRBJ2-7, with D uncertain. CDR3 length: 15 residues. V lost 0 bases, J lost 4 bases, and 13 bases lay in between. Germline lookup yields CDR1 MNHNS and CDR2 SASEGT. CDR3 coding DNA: TGTGCCAGCAGTGAAGCACGGAGTCCCCAATACGAGCAGTACTTC. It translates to CASSEARSPQYEQYF.

The CDR3 here is CASRDRVLGSIEQYF. CDR3 nucleotides: TGTGCCAGCAGGGACAGGGTTTTAGGGTCGATCGAGCAGTACTTC. This chain connects TRBV5-8 to TRBJ2-7; 8 bases fit TRBD1. Germline CDR1 is SGHTS and CDR2 is YDEGEE. This CDR3 is built from 15 residues. The V segment lost 5 bases and the J segment 6 bases; nucleotides outside the gene matches: 13. Full variable domain (outside the CDR3, taken from reference TRBV5-8 and TRBJ2-7): EAGVTQSPTHLIKTRGQQATLRCSPISGHTSVYWYQQALGLGLQFLLWYDEGEERNRGNFPPRFSGRQFPNYSSELNVNALELEDSALYLCASRDRVLGSIEQYFGPGTRLTVT.

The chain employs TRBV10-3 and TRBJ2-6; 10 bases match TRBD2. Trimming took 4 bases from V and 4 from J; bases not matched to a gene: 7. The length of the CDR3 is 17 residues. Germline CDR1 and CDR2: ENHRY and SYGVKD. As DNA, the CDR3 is TGTGCCATCAGTGTGCAGCGGGGGGGCCCAGGGGCCAACGTCCTGACTTTC. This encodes CAISVQRGGPGANVLTF.

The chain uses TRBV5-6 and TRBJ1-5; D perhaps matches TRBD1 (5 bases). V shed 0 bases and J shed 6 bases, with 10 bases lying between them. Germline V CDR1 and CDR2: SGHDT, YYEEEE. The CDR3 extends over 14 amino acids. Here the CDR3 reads CASSLAQGFQPQHF. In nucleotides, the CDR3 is TGTGCCAGCAGCTTGGCTCAGGGTTTTCAGCCCCAGCATTTT.

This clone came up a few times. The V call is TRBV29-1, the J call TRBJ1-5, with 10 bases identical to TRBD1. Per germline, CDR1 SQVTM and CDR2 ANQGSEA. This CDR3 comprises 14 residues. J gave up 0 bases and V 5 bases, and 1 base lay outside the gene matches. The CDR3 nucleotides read TGCAGCGTTCGGGACAGGGGTAGCAATCAGCCCCAGCATTTT. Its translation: CSVRDRGSNQPQHF.

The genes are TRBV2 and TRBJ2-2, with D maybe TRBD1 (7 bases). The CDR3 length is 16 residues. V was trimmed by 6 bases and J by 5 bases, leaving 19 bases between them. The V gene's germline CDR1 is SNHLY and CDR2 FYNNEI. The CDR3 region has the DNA TGTGCCAGCAGGGGGGCCCGACAGGGAGGAACCGGGGAGCTGTTTTTT. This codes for CASRGARQGGTGELFF.

The CDR3: CASGSLPGQGKGNTEAFF. CDR3 coding DNA: TGTGCTAGTGGTTCACTACCGGGACAGGGGAAGGGGAACACTGAAGCTTTCTTT. This chain links TRBV12-5 with TRBJ1-1, with TRBD1 matching over 10 bases. V shed 4 bases, J shed 1 base, and the junction held 12 bases outside the gene matches. Per germline, CDR1 LGHNT and CDR2 FRNRAP. The CDR3 loop spans 18 amino acids.

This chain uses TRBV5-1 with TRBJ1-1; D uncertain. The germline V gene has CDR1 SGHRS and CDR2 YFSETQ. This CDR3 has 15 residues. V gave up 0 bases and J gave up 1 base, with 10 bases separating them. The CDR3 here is CASSLAGVSNTEAFF. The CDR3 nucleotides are TGCGCCAGCAGCTTGGCCGGGGTATCGAACACTGAAGCTTTCTTT.

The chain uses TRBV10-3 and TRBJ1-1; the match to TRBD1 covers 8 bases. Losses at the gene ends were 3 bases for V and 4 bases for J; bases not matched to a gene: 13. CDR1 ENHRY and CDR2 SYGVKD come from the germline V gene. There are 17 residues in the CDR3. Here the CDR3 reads CAISEFGQGRGGTEAFF. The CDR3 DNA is TGTGCCATCAGTGAATTTGGACAGGGTCGAGGGGGCACTGAAGCTTTCTTT.

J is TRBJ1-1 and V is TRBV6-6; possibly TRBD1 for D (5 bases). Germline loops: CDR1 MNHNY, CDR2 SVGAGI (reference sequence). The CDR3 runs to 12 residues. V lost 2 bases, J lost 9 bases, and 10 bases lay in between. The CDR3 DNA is TGTGCCAGCAGTTACGAGCCAGGGAAAGCTTTCTTT. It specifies CASSYEPGKAFF.

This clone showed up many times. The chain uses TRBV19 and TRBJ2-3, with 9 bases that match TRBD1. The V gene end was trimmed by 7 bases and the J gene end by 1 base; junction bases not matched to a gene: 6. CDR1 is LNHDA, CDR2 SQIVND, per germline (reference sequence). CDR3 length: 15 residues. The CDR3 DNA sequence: TGTGCCAGTACCAAGGGACAGGGAGGCACAGATACGCAGTATTTT. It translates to CASTKGQGGTDTQYF.

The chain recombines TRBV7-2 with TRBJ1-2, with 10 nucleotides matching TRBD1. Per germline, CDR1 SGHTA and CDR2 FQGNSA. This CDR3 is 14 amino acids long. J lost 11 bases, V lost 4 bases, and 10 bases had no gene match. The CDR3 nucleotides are TGTGCCAGCAGCTCGTCGGGACAGGGGATTAGTTACACCTTC. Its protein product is CASSSSGQGISYTF.

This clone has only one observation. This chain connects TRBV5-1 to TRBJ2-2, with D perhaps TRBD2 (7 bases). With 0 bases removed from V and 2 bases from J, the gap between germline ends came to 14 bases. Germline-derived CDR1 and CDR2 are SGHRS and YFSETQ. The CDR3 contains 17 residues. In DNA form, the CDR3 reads TGCGCCAGCAGCTTGGTGCGGGGGCCTCGTAACACCGGGGAGCTGTTTTTT. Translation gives CASSLVRGPRNTGELFF.

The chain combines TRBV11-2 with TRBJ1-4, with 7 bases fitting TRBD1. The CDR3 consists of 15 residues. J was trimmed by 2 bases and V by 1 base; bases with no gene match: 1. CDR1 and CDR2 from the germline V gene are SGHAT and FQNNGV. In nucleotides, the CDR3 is TGTGCCAGCAGCTTAGGGGGACAGACTAATGAAAAACTGTTTTTT. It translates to CASSLGGQTNEKLFF.

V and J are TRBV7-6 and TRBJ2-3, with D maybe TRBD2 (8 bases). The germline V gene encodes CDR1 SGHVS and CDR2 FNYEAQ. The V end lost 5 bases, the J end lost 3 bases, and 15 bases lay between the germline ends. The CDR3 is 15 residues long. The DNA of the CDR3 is TGTGCCAGCAGCCCAGGGGGACTAGAGACAGATACGCAGTATTTT. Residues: CASSPGGLETDTQYF.

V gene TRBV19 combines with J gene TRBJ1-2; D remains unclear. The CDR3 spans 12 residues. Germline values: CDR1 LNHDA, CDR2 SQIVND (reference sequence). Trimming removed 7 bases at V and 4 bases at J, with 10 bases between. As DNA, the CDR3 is TGTGCCAGTACCCCTCCTATCTATGGCTACACCTTC. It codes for CASTPPIYGYTF.

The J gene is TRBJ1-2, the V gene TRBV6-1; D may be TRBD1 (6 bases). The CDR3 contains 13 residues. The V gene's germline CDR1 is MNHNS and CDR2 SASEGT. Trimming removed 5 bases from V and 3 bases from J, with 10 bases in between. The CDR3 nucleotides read TGTGCCAGCAGTCCGGCAGGGGACTATGGCTACACCTTC. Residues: CASSPAGDYGYTF.

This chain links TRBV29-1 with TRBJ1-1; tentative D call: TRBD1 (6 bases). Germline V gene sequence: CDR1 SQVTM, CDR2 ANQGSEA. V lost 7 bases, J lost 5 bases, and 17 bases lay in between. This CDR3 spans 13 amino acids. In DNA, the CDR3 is TGCAGCGCCTCGGTGGGGGGGCAGACTGAAGCTTTCTTT. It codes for CSASVGGQTEAFF.